The 24 T cell receptor beta chains in this list originate from one sample, sequenced in a study of T-cell reconstitution after alpha-beta-depleted transplantation in children. During its preparation, the TCRbeta library received unique molecular identifiers. Using its own MiXCR run on the PCR reads, TCRdb lists one record per CDR3 protein. The sample consists of around 580,000 distinct CDR3 sequences, roughly a quarter of them appearing once. The source material was PBMCs, sampled before TCRalphabeta/CD19-depleted stem cell transplant. The receptors were sampled from a boy under two years old with Wiskott-Aldrich syndrome, due to receive a stem cell transplant.

The gene calls are TRBV7-7 and TRBJ2-3, with TRBD2 identical over 14 bases. Germline-derived CDR1 and CDR2 are SSHAT and FNYEAQ (reference sequence). The CDR3 runs to 16 residues. The J segment lost 3 bases and the V segment lost 6 bases, leaving 5 bases of the junction unmatched. CDR3 in amino acids: CASSPTSGRATDTQYF. The CDR3 bases are TGTGCCAGCAGTCCGACTAGCGGGAGGGCGACAGATACGCAGTATTTT. The complete variable domain, with remaining parts taken from reference TRBV7-7 and TRBJ2-3, reads GAGVSQSPRYKVTKRGQDVTLRCDPISSHATLYWYQQALGQGPEFLTYFNYEAQPDKSGLPSDRFSAERPEGSISTLTIQRTEQRDSAMYRCASSPTSGRATDTQYFGPGTRLTVL.

This clonotype appeared many times. The rearrangement links TRBV5-1 to TRBJ2-1; a weak D match, TRBD2 (5 bases). Germline CDR1 and CDR2: SGHRS and YFSETQ. The CDR3 has 15 amino acids. The V end lost 0 bases, the J end lost 5 bases, and 12 bases lay between the germline ends. DNA of the CDR3: TGCGCCAGCAGCTTGGTTGTGGGAGCCGACAATGAGCAGTTCTTC. Translated, it gives CASSLVVGADNEQFF.

This chain uses TRBV10-2 with TRBJ2-3; 14 bases line up with TRBD2. V shed 2 bases and J 4 bases; nucleotides not matched to a gene: 2. Germline loops: CDR1 WSHSY, CDR2 SAAADI. CDR3 length equals 16 residues. This CDR3 is CASSEPGLAGADTQYF. The CDR3 bases are TGCGCCAGCAGTGAGCCGGGACTAGCGGGAGCAGATACGCAGTATTTT.

This clonotype was seen a handful of times. CDR3 in DNA: TGTGCCAGCAGTTTTAGTCCTGGGTTTTTGGTTAATGAGCAGTTCTTC. Encoded protein: CASSFSPGFLVNEQFF. This chain links TRBV12-3 or TRBV12-4 with TRBJ2-1; D is ambiguous. Trimming removed 3 bases from V and 7 bases from J, with 19 bases in between. CDR3 length equals 16 residues.

The chain links TRBV5-1 to TRBJ2-5, with 9 nucleotides matching TRBD2. This CDR3 is built from 15 residues. Germline CDR1 is SGHRS and CDR2 is YFSETQ. Losses at the gene ends were 1 base for V and 5 bases for J; bases not matched to a gene: 6. The CDR3 spells CASSLLPAGGETQYF. CDR3 coding DNA: TGCGCCAGCAGCTTGCTCCCAGCGGGAGGTGAGACCCAGTACTTC.

The J gene is TRBJ2-1, the V gene TRBV2, with 11 bases identical to TRBD2. V was pared by 4 bases and J by 15 bases, with 11 bases of the junction left unmatched. There are 14 residues in the CDR3. CDR1 SNHLY and CDR2 FYNNEI come from the germline V gene. The CDR3 DNA reads TGTGCCAGCAGTGGCCCACTAGCGGGAGTTGGGTCGTTCTTC. Translating gives CASSGPLAGVGSFF.

The chain couples TRBV5-1 to TRBJ1-3; a possible D gene is TRBD1 (6 bases). This CDR3 comprises 15 residues. The V gene's germline CDR1 is SGHRS and CDR2 YFSETQ. V shed 0 bases and J shed 0 bases, with 7 bases lying between them. In DNA, the CDR3 is TGCGCCAGCAGCTTGGGGGACAACTCTGGAAACACCATATATTTT. The encoded protein is CASSLGDNSGNTIYF. The variable domain in full, completed from reference TRBV5-1 and TRBJ1-3, reads KAGVTQTPRYLIKTRGQQVTLSCSPISGHRSVSWYQQTPGQGLQFLFEYFSETQRNKGNFPGRFSGRQFSNSRSEMNVSTLELGDSALYLCASSLGDNSGNTIYFGEGSWLTVV.

The chain is built from TRBV28 and TRBJ2-1; TRBD2 aligns across 7 bases. V trimming: 6 bases; J trimming: 3 bases; junction bases outside the gene matches: 8. The CDR3 contains 15 residues. Germline V gene lookup returns CDR1 MDHEN and CDR2 SYDVKM. The CDR3 reads CASSSLAVGYNEQFF. The CDR3, as DNA: TGTGCCAGCAGCTCTCTAGCGGTTGGCTACAATGAGCAGTTCTTC.

This clonotype was found a few times. This sequence joins TRBV7-2 and TRBJ2-7, with D unclear. Trimming stripped 1 base from V and 5 bases from J, with 12 bases between. This CDR3 region has 14 residues. Germline V gives CDR1 SGHTA, CDR2 FQGNSA. The CDR3 DNA sequence: TGTGCCAGCAGCTTAGTTTTCCGTATCAACGAGCAGTACTTC. Translation: CASSLVFRINEQYF.

The chain combines TRBV4-1 with TRBJ2-7; 10 bases are shared with TRBD1. V was clipped by 5 bases and J by 6 bases; unmatched bases: 10. Germline values: CDR1 MGHRA, CDR2 YSYEKL. The CDR3 totals 15 residues. The CDR3 DNA sequence: TGCGCCAGCAGCATCGGGACAGGGGAGCCGAGCGAGCAGTACTTC. Encoded protein: CASSIGTGEPSEQYF.

The chain combines TRBV7-2 with TRBJ1-2; 7 bases are shared with TRBD1. Trimming removed 0 bases from V and 4 bases from J; junction bases left unmatched: 11. This CDR3 region has 17 residues. Germline V lookup: CDR1 SGHTA, CDR2 FQGNSA. Here the CDR3 DNA reads TGTGCCAGCAGCTTAGCCCCCAGGGGGTACGTAGGCTATGGCTACACCTTC. It is translated as CASSLAPRGYVGYGYTF.

The gene calls are TRBV7-2 and TRBJ2-7; 7 bases are a match to TRBD2. The germline gives CDR1 SGHTA, CDR2 FQGNSA. J was trimmed by 1 base and V by 4 bases; bases with no gene match: 4. This CDR3 is 14 amino acids long. CDR3 loop: CASSYSGYSYEQYF. The CDR3, as DNA: TGTGCCAGCAGCTATAGCGGGTATTCCTACGAGCAGTACTTC.

This chain connects TRBV15 to TRBJ2-7, with 8 positions matching TRBD1. The germline gives CDR1 LNHNV, CDR2 YYDKDF (reference sequence). The CDR3 covers 15 residues. The trim removed 1 base at V and 2 bases at J, leaving 4 bases unmatched. The CDR3 nucleotides are TGTGCCACCAGCAGAGGCGGGACAGGCACCTACGAGCAGTACTTC. Amino acid sequence: CATSRGGTGTYEQYF.

The chain links TRBV11-2 to TRBJ2-1; 10 nucleotides agree with TRBD2. This CDR3 region has 17 residues. CDR1 and CDR2 (germline): SGHAT, FQNNGV. V lost 5 bases, J lost 4 bases, and 11 bases stayed unmatched. The CDR3 loop is CASSRRLAGEKYNEQFF. DNA for the CDR3: TGTGCCAGCAGCCGGCGGCTAGCGGGAGAAAAATACAATGAGCAGTTCTTC.

There are a few counts of this clonotype. V and J are TRBV7-3 and TRBJ1-1; D possibly corresponds to TRBD1 (5 bases). This CDR3 has 18 amino acids. Looked up from germline, CDR1 is SGHTA and CDR2 is FQGTGA. V lost 1 base, J lost 2 bases, and 20 bases lay in between. The DNA of the CDR3 is TGTGCCAGCAGCTTAATTGGGAGGGGTGGACCCAGAAACACTGAAGCTTTCTTT. Translation gives CASSLIGRGGPRNTEAFF.

The chain uses TRBV7-6 and TRBJ2-7; D might be TRBD1 (6 bases). The CDR3 consists of 14 residues. V was cut by 2 bases and J by 5 bases, with 13 bases left in between. The germline V gene encodes CDR1 SGHVS and CDR2 FNYEAQ. This CDR3 is CASSLNTGRHEQYF. Written as DNA, the CDR3 is TGTGCCAGCAGCTTAAATACAGGGAGACACGAGCAGTACTTC.

The chain couples TRBV24-1 to TRBJ2-1; D uncertain. Germline CDR1 KGHDR, CDR2 SFDVKD. The CDR3 has 17 amino acids. The V and J ends lost 0 bases and 2 bases respectively, with 13 bases between them. This CDR3 reads CATSDLASDTTYNEQFF. The CDR3, as DNA: TGTGCCACCAGTGATTTGGCAAGCGATACGACCTACAATGAGCAGTTCTTC.

The CDR3 sequence is CASSQDGANYGYTF. The CDR3 coding sequence is TGCGCCAGCAGCCAAGACGGCGCGAACTATGGCTACACCTTC. This rearrangement joins TRBV4-1 to TRBJ1-2; D call uncertain. V lost 0 bases and J lost 2, with 7 bases in between. Germline V gene lookup returns CDR1 MGHRA and CDR2 YSYEKL. The CDR3 totals 14 residues.

This rearrangement joins TRBV20-1 to TRBJ2-3; D not certain. V was clipped by 3 bases and J by 2 bases, with 9 bases between them. This CDR3 has 13 residues. Germline assignment: CDR1 DFQATT and CDR2 SNEGSKA (reference sequence). CDR3 coding DNA: TGCAGTGCTAGTGGCGGAGACACAGATACGCAGTATTTT. Amino acid sequence: CSASGGDTDTQYF.

This chain connects TRBV27 to TRBJ2-1; TRBD1 or TRBD2 may be the D gene (5 bases each). The CDR3 is made up of 12 amino acids. Trimming took 0 bases from V and 14 from J, leaving 11 bases between them. Germline V lookup: CDR1 MNHEY, CDR2 SMNVEV (reference sequence). This CDR3 reads CASSLSGTREFF. CDR3 nucleotides: TGTGCCAGCAGTTTATCCGGGACCCGGGAGTTCTTC.

This clonotype has more than one count but fewer than ten. The V gene is TRBV5-6, the J gene TRBJ2-5, with D possibly being TRBD2 (6 bases). V was pared by 0 bases and J by 2 bases, with 14 bases between. CDR1 is SGHDT, CDR2 YYEEEE, per germline. The CDR3 extends over 16 amino acids. CDR3 region: CASSLASPGTQETQYF. The CDR3 nucleotides read TGTGCCAGCAGCTTGGCCAGCCCAGGGACTCAAGAGACCCAGTACTTC.

The rearrangement joins TRBV10-3 to TRBJ2-5; TRBD2 agrees at 8 bases. The V and J ends lost 6 bases and 3 bases, in that order; junction bases with no gene match: 9. This CDR3 comprises 15 residues. Germline lookup yields CDR1 ENHRY and CDR2 SYGVKD. The CDR3 sequence is CAISPGLGVEETQYF. The CDR3 DNA is TGTGCCATCAGCCCGGGACTAGGGGTGGAAGAGACCCAGTACTTC.

This clonotype was observed a handful of times. The gene calls are TRBV28 and TRBJ2-7; TRBD1 might be the D (5 bases). The length of the CDR3 is 14 residues. Germline assignment: CDR1 MDHEN and CDR2 SYDVKM. The germline V and J ends were trimmed by 6 bases and 3 bases, with 15 bases remaining between them. In nucleotides, the CDR3 is TGTGCCAGCAGAACACGCCCAGGGTACTACGAGCAGTACTTC. This encodes CASRTRPGYYEQYF.

The sample holds a few counts of this clonotype. J is TRBJ2-3 and V is TRBV5-5; unclear D gene. The germline gives CDR1 SGHKS, CDR2 YYEKEE (reference sequence). Deletions cut 1 base from V and 6 bases from J, with 12 bases between. The CDR3 covers 14 residues. The CDR3 sequence: CASSLSRPGDTQYF. The CDR3 DNA sequence: TGTGCCAGCAGCTTGAGTCGACCCGGGGATACGCAGTATTTT.